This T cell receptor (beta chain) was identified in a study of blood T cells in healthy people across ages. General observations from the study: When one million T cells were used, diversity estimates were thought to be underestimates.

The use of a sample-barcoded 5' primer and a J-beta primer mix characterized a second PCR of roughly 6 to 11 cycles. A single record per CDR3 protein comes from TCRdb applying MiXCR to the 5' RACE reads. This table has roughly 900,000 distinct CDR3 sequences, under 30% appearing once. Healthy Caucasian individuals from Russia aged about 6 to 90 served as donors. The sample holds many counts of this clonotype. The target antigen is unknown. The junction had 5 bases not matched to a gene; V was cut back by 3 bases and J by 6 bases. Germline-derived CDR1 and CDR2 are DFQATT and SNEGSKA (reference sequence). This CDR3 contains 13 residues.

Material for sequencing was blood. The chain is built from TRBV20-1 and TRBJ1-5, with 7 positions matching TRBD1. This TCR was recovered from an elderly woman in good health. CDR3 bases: TGCAGTGCTAGTGACAGGGTTGGTCAGCCCCAGCATTTT. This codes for CSASDRVGQPQHF.